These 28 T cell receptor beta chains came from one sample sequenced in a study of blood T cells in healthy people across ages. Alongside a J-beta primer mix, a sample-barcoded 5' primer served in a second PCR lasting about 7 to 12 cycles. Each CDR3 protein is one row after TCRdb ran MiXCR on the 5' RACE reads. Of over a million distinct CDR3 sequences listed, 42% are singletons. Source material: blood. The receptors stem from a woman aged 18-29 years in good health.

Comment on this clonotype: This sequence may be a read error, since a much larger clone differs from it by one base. The CDR3 sequence is CASSRRGGPSNEQYF. CDR3 nucleotides: TGTGCCAGCAGCCGACGAGGGGGGCCTTCCAATGAGCAGTACTTC. The V gene is TRBV11-2, the J gene TRBJ2-7; D is tentatively TRBD1 or TRBD2 (6 bases each). Deletions cut 5 bases from V and 7 bases from J, with 21 bases between. The CDR3 extends over 15 amino acids. CDR1 is SGHAT, CDR2 FQNNGV, per germline.

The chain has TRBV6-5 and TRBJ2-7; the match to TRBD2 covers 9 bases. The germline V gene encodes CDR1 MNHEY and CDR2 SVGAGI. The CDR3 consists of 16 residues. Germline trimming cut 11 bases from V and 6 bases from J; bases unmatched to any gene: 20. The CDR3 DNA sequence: TGTGCCGGCACCACCTGGGGTAGCGGGAGTAAATGCGAGCAGTACTTC. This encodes CAGTTWGSGSKCEQYF.

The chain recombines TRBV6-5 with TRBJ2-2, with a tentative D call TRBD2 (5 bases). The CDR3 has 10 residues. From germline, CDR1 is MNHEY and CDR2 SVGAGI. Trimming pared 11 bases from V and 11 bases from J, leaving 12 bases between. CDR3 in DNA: TGTGCCTCTAGAGGGCGTGAGCTGTTTTTT. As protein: CASRGRELFF.

The CDR3: CASSRNSGGLNEQYF. The CDR3 bases are TGTGCCAGCAGCAGAAATAGCGGGGGGCTAAATGAGCAGTACTTC. The chain employs TRBV7-6 and TRBJ2-1; 10 nucleotides match TRBD2. The last part of the DNA fits TRBJ2-7 better; the J call may be wrong. The CDR3 has 15 residues. Per the germline V gene, CDR1 is SGHVS and CDR2 is FNYEAQ.

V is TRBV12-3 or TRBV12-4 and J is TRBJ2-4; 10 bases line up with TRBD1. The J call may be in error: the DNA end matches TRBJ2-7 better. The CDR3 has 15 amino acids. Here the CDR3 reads CASNNRDRGYYEQYF. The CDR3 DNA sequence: TGTGCCAGCAATAACCGGGACAGGGGCTATTACGAGCAGTACTTC.

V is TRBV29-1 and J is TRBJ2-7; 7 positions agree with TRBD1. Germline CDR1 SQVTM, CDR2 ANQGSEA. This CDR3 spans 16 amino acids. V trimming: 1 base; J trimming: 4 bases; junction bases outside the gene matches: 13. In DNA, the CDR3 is TGCAGCGTTGAAGGTGTGGCAGGGGGAAGCAATTACGAGCAGTACTTC. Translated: CSVEGVAGGSNYEQYF.

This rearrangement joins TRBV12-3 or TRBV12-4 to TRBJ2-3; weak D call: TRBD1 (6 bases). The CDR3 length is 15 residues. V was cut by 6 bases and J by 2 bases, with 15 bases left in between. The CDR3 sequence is CASSYRAPNTDTQYF. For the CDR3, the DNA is TGTGCCAGCAGCTACAGGGCCCCCAACACAGATACGCAGTATTTT.

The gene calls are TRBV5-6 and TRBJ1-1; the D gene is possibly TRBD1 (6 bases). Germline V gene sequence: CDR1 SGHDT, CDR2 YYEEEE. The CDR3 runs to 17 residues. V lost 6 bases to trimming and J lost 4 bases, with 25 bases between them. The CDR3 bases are TGTGCCAGCATCGGGTCGGTCCCTCTGGCCAGGGGCACTGAAGCTTTCTTT. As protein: CASIGSVPLARGTEAFF.

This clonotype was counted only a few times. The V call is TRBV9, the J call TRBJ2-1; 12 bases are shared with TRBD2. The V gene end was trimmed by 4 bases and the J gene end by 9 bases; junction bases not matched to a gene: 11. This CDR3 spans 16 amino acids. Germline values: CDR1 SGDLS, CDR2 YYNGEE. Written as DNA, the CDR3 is TGTGCCAGCAGCCTAGGACTAGCGGGATCTCAGGGTGAGCAGTTCTTC. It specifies CASSLGLAGSQGEQFF. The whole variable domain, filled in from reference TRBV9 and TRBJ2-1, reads DSGVTQTPKHLITATGQRVTLRCSPRSGDLSVYWYQQSLDQGLQFLIQYYNGEERAKGNILERFSAQQFPDLHSELNLSSLELGDSALYFCASSLGLAGSQGEQFFGPGTRLTVL.

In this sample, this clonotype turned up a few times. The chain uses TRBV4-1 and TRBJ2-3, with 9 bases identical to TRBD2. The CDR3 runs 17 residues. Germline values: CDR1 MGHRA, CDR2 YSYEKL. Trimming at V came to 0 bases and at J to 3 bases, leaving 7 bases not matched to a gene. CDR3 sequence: CASSQDRGGRATDTQYF. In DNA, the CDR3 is TGCGCCAGCAGCCAAGATCGAGGCGGGAGGGCGACAGATACGCAGTATTTT.

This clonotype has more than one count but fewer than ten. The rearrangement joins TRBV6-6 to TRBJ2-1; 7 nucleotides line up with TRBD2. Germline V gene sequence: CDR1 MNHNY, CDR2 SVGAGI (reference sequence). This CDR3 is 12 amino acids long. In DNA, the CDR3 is TGTGCAAGCGGGGACTTCTACAATGAGCAGTTCTTC. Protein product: CASGDFYNEQFF.

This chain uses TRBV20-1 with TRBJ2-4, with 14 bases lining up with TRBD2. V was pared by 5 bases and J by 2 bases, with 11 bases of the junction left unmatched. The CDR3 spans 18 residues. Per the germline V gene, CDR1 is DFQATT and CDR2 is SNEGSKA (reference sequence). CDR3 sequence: CSAPPTSGGAGTKNIQYF. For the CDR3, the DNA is TGCAGTGCTCCCCCGACTAGCGGGGGGGCCGGAACCAAAAACATTCAGTACTTC.

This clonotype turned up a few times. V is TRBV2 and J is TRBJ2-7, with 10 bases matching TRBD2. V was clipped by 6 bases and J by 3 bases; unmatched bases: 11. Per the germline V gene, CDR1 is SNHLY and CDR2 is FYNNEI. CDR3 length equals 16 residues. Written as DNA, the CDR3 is TGTGCCAGCAGCCGATCCCTAGCGGGGGTAAGCTACGAGCAGTACTTC. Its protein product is CASSRSLAGVSYEQYF.

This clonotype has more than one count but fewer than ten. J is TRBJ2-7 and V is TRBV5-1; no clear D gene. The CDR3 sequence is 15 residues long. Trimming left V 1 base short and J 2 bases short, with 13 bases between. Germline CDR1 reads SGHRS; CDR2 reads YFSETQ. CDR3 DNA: TGCGCCAGCAGCTTGCACGGTCGAAGCCCCTACGAGCAGTACTTC. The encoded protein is CASSLHGRSPYEQYF.

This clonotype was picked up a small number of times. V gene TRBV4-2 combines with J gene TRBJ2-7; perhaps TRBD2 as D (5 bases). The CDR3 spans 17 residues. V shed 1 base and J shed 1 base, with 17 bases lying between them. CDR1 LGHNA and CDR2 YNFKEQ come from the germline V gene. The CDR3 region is CASSQVPSPDLSYEQYF. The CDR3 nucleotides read TGTGCCAGCAGCCAAGTTCCTAGCCCCGACCTATCCTACGAGCAGTACTTC.

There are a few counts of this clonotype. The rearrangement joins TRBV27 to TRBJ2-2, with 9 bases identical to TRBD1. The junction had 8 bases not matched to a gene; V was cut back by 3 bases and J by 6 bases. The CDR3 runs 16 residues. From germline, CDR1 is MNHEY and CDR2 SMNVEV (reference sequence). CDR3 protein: CASSFLLTGGSGELFF. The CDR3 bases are TGTGCCAGCAGTTTCCTCCTGACAGGGGGGTCCGGGGAGCTGTTTTTT.

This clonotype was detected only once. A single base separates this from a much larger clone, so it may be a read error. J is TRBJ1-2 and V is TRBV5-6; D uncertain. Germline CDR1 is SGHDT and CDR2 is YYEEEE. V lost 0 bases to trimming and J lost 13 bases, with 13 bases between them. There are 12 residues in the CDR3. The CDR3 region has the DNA TGTGCCAGCAGCTTGGATTTGGGGAGCTGCACCTTC. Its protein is CASSLDLGSCTF.

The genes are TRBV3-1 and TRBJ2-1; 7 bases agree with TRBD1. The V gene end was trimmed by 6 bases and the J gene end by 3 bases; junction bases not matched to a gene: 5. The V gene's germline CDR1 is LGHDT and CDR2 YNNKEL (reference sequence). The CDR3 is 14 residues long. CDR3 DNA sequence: TGTGCCAGCAGTCGACAGGGCATCTACAATGAGCAGTTCTTC. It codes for CASSRQGIYNEQFF.

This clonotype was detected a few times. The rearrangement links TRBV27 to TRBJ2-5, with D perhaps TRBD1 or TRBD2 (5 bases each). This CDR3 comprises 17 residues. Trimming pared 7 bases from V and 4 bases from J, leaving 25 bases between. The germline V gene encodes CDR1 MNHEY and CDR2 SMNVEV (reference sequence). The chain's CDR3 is CASKGFLGRETRETQYF. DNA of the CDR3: TGTGCCAGCAAGGGGTTTTTGGGCAGGGAGACTCGAGAGACCCAGTACTTC.

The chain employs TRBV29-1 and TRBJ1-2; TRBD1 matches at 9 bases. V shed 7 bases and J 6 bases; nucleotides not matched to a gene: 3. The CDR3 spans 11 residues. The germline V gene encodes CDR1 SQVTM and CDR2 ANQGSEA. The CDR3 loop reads CSAGDRDGYTF. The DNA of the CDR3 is TGCAGCGCCGGGGACAGGGATGGCTACACCTTC.

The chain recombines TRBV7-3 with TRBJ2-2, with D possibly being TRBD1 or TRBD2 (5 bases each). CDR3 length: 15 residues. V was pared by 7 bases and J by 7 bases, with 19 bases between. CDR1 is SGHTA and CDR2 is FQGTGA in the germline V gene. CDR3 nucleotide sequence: TGTGCCAGCACGCAGCTTGGGGGTTATGGCGGGGAGCTGTTTTTT. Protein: CASTQLGGYGGELFF.

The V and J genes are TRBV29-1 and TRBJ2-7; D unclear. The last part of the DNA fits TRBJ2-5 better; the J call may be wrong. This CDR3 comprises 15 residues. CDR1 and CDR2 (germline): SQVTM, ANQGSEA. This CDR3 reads CSVVPETAFDETQYF. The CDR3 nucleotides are TGCAGCGTTGTTCCCGAGACCGCTTTTGATGAGACCCAGTACTTC.

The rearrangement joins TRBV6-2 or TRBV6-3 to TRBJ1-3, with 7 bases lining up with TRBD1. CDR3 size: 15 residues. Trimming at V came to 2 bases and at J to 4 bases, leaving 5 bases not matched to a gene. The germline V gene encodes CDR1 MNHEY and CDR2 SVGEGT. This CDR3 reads CASSYPTGSGNTIYF. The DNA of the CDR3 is TGTGCCAGCAGTTACCCGACAGGGTCGGGAAACACCATATATTTT.

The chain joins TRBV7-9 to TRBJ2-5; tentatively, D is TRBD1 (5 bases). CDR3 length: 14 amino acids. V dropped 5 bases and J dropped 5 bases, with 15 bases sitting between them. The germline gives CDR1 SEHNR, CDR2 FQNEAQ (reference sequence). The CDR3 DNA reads TGTGCCAGCAGCATCGGACACCCTGCGGAGACCCAGTACTTC. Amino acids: CASSIGHPAETQYF.

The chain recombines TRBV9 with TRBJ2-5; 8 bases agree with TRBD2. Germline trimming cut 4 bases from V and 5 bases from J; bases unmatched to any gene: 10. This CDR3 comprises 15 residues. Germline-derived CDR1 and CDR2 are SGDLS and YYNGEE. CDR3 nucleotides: TGTGCCAGCAGCTCAGACCGGGGGGGCTCGGAGACCCAGTACTTC. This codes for CASSSDRGGSETQYF.

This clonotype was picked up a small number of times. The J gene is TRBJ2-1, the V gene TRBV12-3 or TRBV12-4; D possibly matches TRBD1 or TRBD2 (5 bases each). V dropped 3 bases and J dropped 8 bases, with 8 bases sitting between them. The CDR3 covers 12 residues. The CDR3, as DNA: TGTGCCAGCAGTTTCGGGGACGATGAGCAGTTCTTC. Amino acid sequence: CASSFGDDEQFF.

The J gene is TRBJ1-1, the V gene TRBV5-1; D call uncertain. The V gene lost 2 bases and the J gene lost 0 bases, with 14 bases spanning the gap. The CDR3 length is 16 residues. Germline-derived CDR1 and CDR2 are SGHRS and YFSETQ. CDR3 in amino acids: CASSFSSSAVNTEAFF. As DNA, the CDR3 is TGCGCCAGCAGCTTTAGTTCCAGCGCTGTGAACACTGAAGCTTTCTTT.

This chain's CDR3 is CSANLPYVRDSSNYGYTF. The CDR3 DNA sequence: TGCAGTGCAAATCTCCCCTACGTCCGGGACAGCTCTAACTATGGCTACACCTTC. The chain recombines TRBV20-1 with TRBJ1-2, with TRBD1 identical over 7 bases. The CDR3 spans 18 residues. After removal of 6 bases from V and 0 bases from J, the junction contained 19 bases not matched to a gene. CDR1 and CDR2 (germline): DFQATT, SNEGSKA (reference sequence).